This T cell receptor (beta chain) was obtained from a study of vaccination effects on CD4 cells after COVID-19. Using immunoSEQ multiplex PCR, the repertoire was profiled, and TCRdb retains in-frame clones only, with some absent. The sample lists 37,000 or so clones; 65% to 70% were seen once. About this clone itself: The antigen is undetermined.

Cells that had been cultured for 10 days were the source of isolated CD4+ T cells. CDR3 size: 19 residues. CDR1 and CDR2 from the germline V gene are LGHNT and FRNRAP. The V and J ends lost 0 bases and 5 bases, in that order; junction bases with no gene match: 16. This sequence originates from a human donor who received a COVID-19 vaccine. The chain carries TRBV12-5 and TRBJ2-1; TRBD2 matches at 7 bases. This sample comprised CD4+ T cells from PBMCs cultured without peptide, obtained before COVID-19 vaccination. The CDR3 nucleotides are TGTGCTAGTGGTTTGGTACTCAACAGCGGGGACCTCATGGACAATGAGCAGTTCTTC. Translated: CASGLVLNSGDLMDNEQFF. Supplemented by reference TRBV12-5 and TRBJ2-1, the full variable domain reads DARVTQTPRHKVTEMGQEVTMRCQPILGHNTVFWYRQTMMQGLELLAYFRNRAPLDDSGMPKDRFSAEMPDATLATLKIQPSEPRDSAVYFCASGLVLNSGDLMDNEQFFGPGTRLTVL.